This TCR beta chain emerged from a study of OX40 agonist ivuxolimab in advanced cancers. Background on the study: Prior therapy, whether anti-PD-1, anti-PD-L1 or anti-CTLA-4, was allowed, and 35% to 40% had some. Study findings and constraints: The expanded peripheral T cells' antigen specificity was not determined.

Germline values: CDR1 SGHVS, CDR2 FQNEAQ. This CDR3 region has 14 residues. Trimming took 5 bases from V and 0 from J, leaving 9 bases between them. Concerning this clone itself: Its antigen remains unknown.

Repertoires were generated with immunoSEQ multiplex PCR, while TCRdb's copy carries only in-frame clones and drops some. Among approximately 12,000 clones listed, just under 75% were seen once. The V and J genes are TRBV7-8 and TRBJ2-3, with unresolved D. This TCR was sampled from an adult with an advanced solid tumor such as melanoma, head and neck, liver or kidney cancer. Sequencing was performed on CD4+ or CD8+ T cells sorted from blood, taken in a trial of the OX40 agonist ivuxolimab. DNA of the CDR3: TGTGCCAGCAGCCTTCTTACTAGCACAGATACGCAGTATTTT. Translated, it gives CASSLLTSTDTQYF.